The clone carrying this TCR beta chain has at least ten counts. As yet, its antigen is unknown. There are 19 residues in the CDR3. The V segment lost 1 base and the J segment 2 bases; nucleotides outside the gene matches: 12. CDR1 is MNHNS, CDR2 SASEGT, per germline. Amplified TCR beta CDR3 regions came from RNA transcripts. The TCR CDR3 was amplified in a first-round RT-PCR using the HTBI primer set. TCRdb passed the multiplex PCR reads through MiXCR, listing each CDR3 protein once. The sample records hundreds of thousands of distinct CDR3 sequences, around a quarter being singletons. The data were obtained in a study of T cells in Graves' hyperthyroidism and ophthalmopathy. Study findings and constraints: Among thyroid clonotypes expanded above 0.001, most also appeared in blood. The model predicted ophthalmopathy a median around 6 months before onset.

V is TRBV6-1 and J is TRBJ2-7; the match to TRBD1 covers 12 bases. The sequencing sample was made of blood. The sequence came from a woman aged 30 to 39 with Graves' ophthalmopathy. CDR3 amino acids: CASSEVFRDRGLWTYEQYF. Written as DNA, the CDR3 is TGTGCCAGCAGTGAAGTGTTCCGGGACAGGGGGCTATGGACCTACGAGCAGTACTTC.